This TCR beta chain was recovered during a study of blood T cell repertoires in COVID-19. The table came from immunoSEQ multiplex PCR; TCRdb's copy has only in-frame clones and leaves some out. Among roughly 160,000 clones listed, about 85% were seen once. Germline V gives CDR1 GTSNPN, CDR2 SVGIG (reference sequence). The ends were cut back, 0 bases at V and 7 bases at J, with 10 bases in the middle. The CDR3 has 14 amino acids. This sequence was found in a man in his fifties or sixties with acute or convalescent COVID-19. V and J are TRBV30 and TRBJ1-6; tentatively, D is TRBD1 (6 bases). Sequences were obtained from peripheral blood. CDR3 DNA sequence: TGTGCCTGGAGTGTAGGGCAGGGGAATTCACCCCTCCACTTT. The encoded protein is CAWSVGQGNSPLHF.